This T cell receptor (beta chain) was identified in a study of OX40 agonist ivuxolimab in advanced cancers. Study at large: Partial responses were achieved by three patients, one with hepatocellular carcinoma and two with cutaneous melanoma.

The germline V gene encodes CDR1 SGDLS and CDR2 YYNGEE. With V trimmed by 4 bases and J by 4 bases, 7 bases remained unmatched. This CDR3 contains 15 residues. TCRdb's table, derived via immunoSEQ multiplex PCR, lists solely in-frame clones and lacks some. The sample includes about 22,000 clones, roughly nine tenths seen only once; the top ten take around 30%. J is TRBJ2-3 and V is TRBV9; TRBD1 matches at 9 bases. The receptor comes from an adult with an advanced solid tumor such as melanoma, head and neck, liver or kidney cancer. The sample here was CD4+ or CD8+ T cells sorted from blood, taken in a trial of the OX40 agonist ivuxolimab. The CDR3 bases are TGTGCCAGCAGCATAACCGGGACAGGGCCAGATACGCAGTATTTT. Its protein product is CASSITGTGPDTQYF.